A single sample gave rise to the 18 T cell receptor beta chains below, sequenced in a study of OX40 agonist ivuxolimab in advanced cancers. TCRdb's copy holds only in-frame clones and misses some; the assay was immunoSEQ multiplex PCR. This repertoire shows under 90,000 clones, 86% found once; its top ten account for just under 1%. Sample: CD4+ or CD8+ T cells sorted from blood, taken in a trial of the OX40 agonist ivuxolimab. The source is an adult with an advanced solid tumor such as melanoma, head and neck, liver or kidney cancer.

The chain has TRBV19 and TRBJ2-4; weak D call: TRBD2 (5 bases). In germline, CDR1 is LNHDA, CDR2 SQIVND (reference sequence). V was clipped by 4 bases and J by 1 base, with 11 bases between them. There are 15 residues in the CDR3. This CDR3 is CASSTGPGAKNIQYF. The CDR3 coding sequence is TGTGCCAGTAGTACTGGGCCGGGGGCCAAAAACATTCAGTACTTC.

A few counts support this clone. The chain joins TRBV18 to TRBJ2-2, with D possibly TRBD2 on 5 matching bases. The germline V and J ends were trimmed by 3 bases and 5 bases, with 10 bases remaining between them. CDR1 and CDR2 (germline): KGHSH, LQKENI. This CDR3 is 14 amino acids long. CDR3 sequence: CASSPSGETGELFF. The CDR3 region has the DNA TGTGCCAGCTCACCGTCTGGGGAGACCGGGGAGCTGTTTTTT.

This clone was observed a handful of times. CDR3 loop: CSARPWGQPYEQYF. CDR3 bases: TGCAGCGCTAGGCCGTGGGGACAGCCCTACGAGCAGTACTTC. V gene TRBV29-1 combines with J gene TRBJ2-7; 7 nucleotides line up with TRBD1. Germline CDR1 and CDR2: SQVTM and ANQGSEA. V dropped 7 bases and J dropped 2; count of bases not matched to a gene: 11. The CDR3 length is 14 residues.

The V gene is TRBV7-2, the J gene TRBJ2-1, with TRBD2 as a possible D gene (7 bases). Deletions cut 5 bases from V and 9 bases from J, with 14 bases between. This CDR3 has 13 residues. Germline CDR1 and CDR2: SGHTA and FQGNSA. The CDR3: CASSPNGGREQFF. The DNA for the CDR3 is TGTGCCAGCAGCCCCAACGGGGGGCGTGAGCAGTTCTTC. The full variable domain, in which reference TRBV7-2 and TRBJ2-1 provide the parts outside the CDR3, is GAGVSQSPSNKVTEKGKDVELRCDPISGHTALYWYRQSLGQGLEFLIYFQGNSAPDKSGLPSDRFSAERTGGSVSTLTIQRTQQEDSAVYLCASSPNGGREQFFGPGTRLTVL.

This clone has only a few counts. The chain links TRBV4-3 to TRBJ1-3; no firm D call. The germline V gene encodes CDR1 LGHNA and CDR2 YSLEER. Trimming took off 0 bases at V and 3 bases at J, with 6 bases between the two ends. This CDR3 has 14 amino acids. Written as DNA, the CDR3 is TGCGCCAGCAGCCAAGAGGGGTATGGAAACACCATATATTTT. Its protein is CASSQEGYGNTIYF.

For the CDR3, the DNA is TGTGCCAGCAGCTTAGTCGGCGGGGGGGAGCAGTACTTC. This translates into CASSLVGGGEQYF. The chain joins TRBV7-9 to TRBJ2-7, with 8 bases identical to TRBD2. The V gene's germline CDR1 is SEHNR and CDR2 FQNEAQ (reference sequence). The junction had 3 bases not matched to a gene; V was cut back by 1 base and J by 7 bases. The CDR3 is made up of 13 amino acids.

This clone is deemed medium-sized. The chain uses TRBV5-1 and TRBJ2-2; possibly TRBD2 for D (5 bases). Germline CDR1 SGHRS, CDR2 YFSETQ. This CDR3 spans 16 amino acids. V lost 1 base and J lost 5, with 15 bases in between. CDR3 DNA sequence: TGCGCCAGCAGCTTGCTCTTGAGGGATGGGACCGGGGAGCTGTTTTTT. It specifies CASSLLLRDGTGELFF.

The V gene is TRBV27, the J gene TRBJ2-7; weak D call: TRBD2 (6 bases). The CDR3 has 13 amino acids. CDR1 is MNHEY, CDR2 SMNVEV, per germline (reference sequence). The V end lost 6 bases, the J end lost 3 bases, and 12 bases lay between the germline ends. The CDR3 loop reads CASSRGTFYEQYF. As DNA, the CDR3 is TGTGCCAGCAGCCGCGGGACCTTCTACGAGCAGTACTTC.

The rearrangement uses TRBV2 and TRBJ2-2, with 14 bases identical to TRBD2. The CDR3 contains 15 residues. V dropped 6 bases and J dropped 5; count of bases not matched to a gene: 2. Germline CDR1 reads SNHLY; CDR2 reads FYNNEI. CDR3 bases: TGTGCCAGCAGGGGACTAGCGGGGGTTACCGGGGAGCTGTTTTTT. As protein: CASRGLAGVTGELFF.

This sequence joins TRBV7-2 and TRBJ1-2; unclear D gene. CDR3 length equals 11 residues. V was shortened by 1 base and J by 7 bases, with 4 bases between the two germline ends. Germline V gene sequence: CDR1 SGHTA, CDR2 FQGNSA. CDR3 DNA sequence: TGTGCCAGCAGCTTAGGGCTTGGCTACACCTTC. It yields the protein CASSLGLGYTF.

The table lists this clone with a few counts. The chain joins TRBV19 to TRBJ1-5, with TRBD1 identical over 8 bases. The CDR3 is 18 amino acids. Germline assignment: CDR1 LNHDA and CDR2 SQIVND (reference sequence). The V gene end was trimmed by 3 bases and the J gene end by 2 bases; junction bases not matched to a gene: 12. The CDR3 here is CASSMLSGQGSGNQPQHF. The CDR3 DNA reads TGTGCCAGTAGTATGTTGAGCGGACAGGGCTCCGGCAATCAGCCCCAGCATTTT.

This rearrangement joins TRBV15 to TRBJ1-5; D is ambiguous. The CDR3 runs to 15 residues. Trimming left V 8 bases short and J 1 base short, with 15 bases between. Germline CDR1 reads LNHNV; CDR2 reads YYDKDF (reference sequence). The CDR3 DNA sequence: TGTGCCACCGGCCGAGGAGGGATCAGCAATCAGCCCCAGCATTTT. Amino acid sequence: CATGRGGISNQPQHF.

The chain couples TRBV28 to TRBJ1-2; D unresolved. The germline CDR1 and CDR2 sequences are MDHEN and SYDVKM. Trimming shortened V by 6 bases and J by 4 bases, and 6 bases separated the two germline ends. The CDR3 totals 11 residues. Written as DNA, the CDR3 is TGTGCCAGCAGCCCCTCCTATGGCTACACCTTC. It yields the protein CASSPSYGYTF.

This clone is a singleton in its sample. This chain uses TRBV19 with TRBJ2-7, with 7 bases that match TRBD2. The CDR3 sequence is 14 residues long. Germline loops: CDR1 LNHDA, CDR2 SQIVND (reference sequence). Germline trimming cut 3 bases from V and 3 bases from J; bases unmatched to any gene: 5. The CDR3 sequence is CASSIGGGYYEQYF. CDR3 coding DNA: TGTGCCAGTAGTATCGGCGGGGGATACTACGAGCAGTACTTC.

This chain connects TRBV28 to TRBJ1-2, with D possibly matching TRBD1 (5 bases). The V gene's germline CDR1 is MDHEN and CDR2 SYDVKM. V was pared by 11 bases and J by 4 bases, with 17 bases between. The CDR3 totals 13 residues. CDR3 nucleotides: TGTGCCGCACAGACGGACACCGGCTATGGCTACACCTTC. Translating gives CAAQTDTGYGYTF.

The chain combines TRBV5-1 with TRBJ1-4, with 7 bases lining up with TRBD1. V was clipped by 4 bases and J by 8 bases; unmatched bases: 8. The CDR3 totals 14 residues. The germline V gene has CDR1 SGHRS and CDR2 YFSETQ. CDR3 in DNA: TGCGCCAGCAGCACAGGGGAAAGAAGCGAAAAACTGTTTTTT. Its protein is CASSTGERSEKLFF.

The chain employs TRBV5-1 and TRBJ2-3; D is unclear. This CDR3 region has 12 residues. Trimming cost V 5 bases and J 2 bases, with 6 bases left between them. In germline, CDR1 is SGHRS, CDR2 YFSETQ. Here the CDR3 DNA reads TGCGCCAGCAGGGAATACACAGATACGCAGTATTTT. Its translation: CASREYTDTQYF.

Written as DNA, the CDR3 is TGTGCCAGCAGCTCGATAAGGGGAACTGAAGCTTTCTTT. Residues: CASSSIRGTEAFF. The chain combines TRBV11-2 with TRBJ1-1; TRBD1 might be the D (5 bases). This CDR3 has 13 residues. Trimming removed 4 bases at V and 5 bases at J, with 11 bases between. CDR1 is SGHAT and CDR2 is FQNNGV in the germline V gene. Full variable domain (missing parts from reference TRBV11-2 and TRBJ1-1): EAGVAQSPRYKIIEKRQSVAFWCNPISGHATLYWYQQILGQGPKLLIQFQNNGVVDDSQLPKDRFSAERLKGVDSTLKIQPAKLEDSAVYLCASSSIRGTEAFFGQGTRLTVV.